These 18 T cell receptor beta chains share one sample of origin, sequenced in a study of beta chain features in type 1 diabetes. TCRB transcripts that were expressed got sequenced, as all of the isolated RNA had been reverse transcribed. Measured with immunoSEQ multiplex PCR; TCRdb has only the in-frame clones, and not every one. In the table there are 400,000 to 450,000 clones, around 14% of which are singletons. The sequenced material came from naive CD4+ T cells from blood. Receptors originate from a man younger than 40 in good health.

In this sample, this clone turned up many times. The chain combines TRBV13 with TRBJ2-4; D is ambiguous. Per germline, CDR1 PRHDT and CDR2 FYEKMQ (reference sequence). V lost 4 bases and J lost 1, with 17 bases in between. This CDR3 spans 17 amino acids. CDR3: CASSYQTPLDAKNIQYF. CDR3 nucleotide sequence: TGTGCCAGCAGCTACCAGACACCTCTCGATGCCAAAAACATTCAGTACTTC.

This chain links TRBV4-2 with TRBJ1-1; D possibly corresponds to TRBD1 (6 bases). Germline V gives CDR1 LGHNA, CDR2 YNFKEQ. Trimming left V 0 bases short and J 3 bases short, with 8 bases between. The length of the CDR3 is 14 residues. CDR3 sequence reads: CASSQERGDTEAFF. The CDR3 DNA reads TGTGCCAGCAGCCAAGAAAGGGGGGACACTGAAGCTTTCTTT.

The chain combines TRBV7-2 with TRBJ2-7; possible D gene TRBD1, 6 bases. This CDR3 is built from 13 residues. CDR1 and CDR2 (germline): SGHTA, FQGNSA. The V end lost 0 bases, the J end lost 3 bases, and 6 bases lay between the germline ends. The CDR3 sequence is CASSLATGYEQYF. The CDR3 DNA reads as TGTGCCAGCAGCTTAGCGACAGGCTACGAGCAGTACTTC.

This chain links TRBV10-3 with TRBJ2-7; D ambiguous. The ends were cut back, 6 bases at V and 0 bases at J, with 9 bases in the middle. The CDR3 has 13 residues. Germline V gene data show CDR1 as ENHRY and CDR2 as SYGVKD. CDR3 amino acids: CAIRATNSYEQYV. The CDR3 DNA is TGTGCCATCAGGGCAACTAACTCCTACGAGCAGTACGTC.

The J gene is TRBJ1-2, the V gene TRBV12-5; 7 nucleotides align to TRBD1. V lost 0 bases, J lost 4 bases, and 8 bases stayed unmatched. The CDR3 has 16 residues. CDR1 and CDR2 from the germline V gene are LGHNT and FRNRAP. The CDR3 here is CASGLVLDRKTYGYTF. As DNA, the CDR3 is TGTGCTAGTGGTTTGGTACTGGACAGGAAGACCTATGGCTACACCTTC.

This chain connects TRBV19 to TRBJ2-3; D is unclear. The V gene lost 7 bases and the J gene lost 2 bases, with 13 bases spanning the gap. The CDR3 runs to 14 residues. The germline CDR1 and CDR2 sequences are LNHDA and SQIVND (reference sequence). DNA for the CDR3: TGTGCCAGTATGGAAAGGAGATACACAGATACGCAGTATTTT. It specifies CASMERRYTDTQYF.

This clone was detected ten times or more. The rearrangement links TRBV7-9 to TRBJ2-4, with 7 positions matching TRBD1. The CDR3 consists of 13 residues. Trimming removed 1 base from V and 10 bases from J; junction bases left unmatched: 4. Germline lookup yields CDR1 SEHNR and CDR2 FQNEAQ (reference sequence). CDR3 amino acids: CASSLGTGTIQYF. The CDR3 bases are TGTGCCAGCAGCTTAGGGACAGGTACTATTCAGTACTTC.

The rearrangement links TRBV6-6 to TRBJ1-2; no clear D gene. CDR1 MNHNY and CDR2 SVGAGI come from the germline V gene (reference sequence). The CDR3 is 13 amino acids. V was pared by 0 bases and J by 7 bases, with 9 bases between. This CDR3 is CASSYSRESGYTF. DNA for the CDR3: TGTGCCAGCAGTTACTCAAGGGAGTCTGGCTACACCTTC.

The table lists this clone with a count of one. This chain links TRBV2 with TRBJ2-7, with 9 positions matching TRBD2. This CDR3 is built from 18 residues. Germline CDR1 is SNHLY and CDR2 is FYNNEI. The V segment lost 4 bases and the J segment 4 bases; nucleotides outside the gene matches: 17. CDR3 residues: CASSVGTSRIKIFYEQYV. The CDR3 coding sequence is TGTGCCAGCAGTGTCGGGACTAGCAGAATAAAGATTTTTTACGAGCAGTACGTC.

With regard to this clone: The sample has other DNA sequences that encode this CDR3 too. The chain joins TRBV5-4 to TRBJ2-5; either TRBD1 or TRBD2 may fit D (6 bases each). Germline CDR1 is SGHNT and CDR2 is YYREEE (reference sequence). This CDR3 contains 13 residues. V was cut by 2 bases and J by 4 bases, with 9 bases left in between. The CDR3 region has the DNA TGTGCCAGCAGCTTAAGGGGGGCAGAGACCCAGTACTTC. Its translation is CASSLRGAETQYF.

Only a few counts were recorded for this clone. The CDR3: CASSRGLNNEQFF. DNA of the CDR3: TGTGCCAGCTCCCGAGGGCTCAACAATGAGCAGTTCTTC. The V call is TRBV2, the J call TRBJ2-1; tentatively, D is TRBD2 (5 bases). CDR1 and CDR2 (germline): SNHLY, FYNNEI. The CDR3 contains 13 residues. V shed 8 bases and J shed 5 bases, with 13 bases lying between them.

This clone was counted a few times. V and J are TRBV29-1 and TRBJ2-4, with D maybe TRBD1 (7 bases). The ends were cut back, 6 bases at V and 0 bases at J, with 21 bases in the middle. The CDR3 extends over 17 amino acids. Germline V gene sequence: CDR1 SQVTM, CDR2 ANQGSEA. The CDR3 reads CSVRTGGSILAKNIQYF. CDR3 DNA sequence: TGCAGCGTCCGGACAGGAGGGTCCATACTAGCCAAAAACATTCAGTACTTC.

The chain is built from TRBV6-5 and TRBJ1-5; maybe TRBD1 (6 bases). Trimming removed 6 bases at V and 2 bases at J, with 8 bases between. This CDR3 has 13 amino acids. The germline V gene encodes CDR1 MNHEY and CDR2 SVGAGI. The CDR3 region has the DNA TGTGCCAGCAGGAACAGGGGCAATCAGCCCCAGCATTTT. Residues: CASRNRGNQPQHF.

A few counts support this clone. The J gene is TRBJ2-3, the V gene TRBV29-1; 13 nucleotides align to TRBD2. This CDR3 has 18 amino acids. V gave up 4 bases and J gave up 0 bases; unmatched junction bases: 10. In germline, CDR1 is SQVTM, CDR2 ANQGSEA. The CDR3 reads CSVGGSWTSGSSTDTQYF. The CDR3 nucleotides are TGCAGCGTTGGGGGTAGCTGGACTAGCGGGAGTAGCACAGATACGCAGTATTTT.

In its sample, this clone was seen a few times. As DNA, the CDR3 is TGTGCCAGCTCACCGAGCCGACAGGGGGGCGATCAGCCCCAGCATTTT. Translating it yields CASSPSRQGGDQPQHF. The J gene is TRBJ1-5, the V gene TRBV18; TRBD1 matches at 9 bases. This CDR3 spans 16 amino acids. V lost 3 bases to trimming and J lost 5 bases; unmatched junction nucleotides: 8. The germline V gene encodes CDR1 KGHSH and CDR2 LQKENI.

The rearrangement uses TRBV25-1 and TRBJ1-1; TRBD1 is a possible D gene (6 bases). The length of the CDR3 is 13 residues. Germline values: CDR1 MGHDK, CDR2 SYGVNS. V dropped 3 bases and J dropped 9 bases, with 14 bases sitting between them. The CDR3 reads CASSDLDRTQAFF. The CDR3 DNA is TGTGCCAGCAGTGATCTCGACAGGACCCAAGCTTTCTTT. The whole variable domain, remainder taken from reference TRBV25-1 and TRBJ1-1, is EADIYQTPRYLVIGTGKKITLECSQTMGHDKMYWYQQDPGMELHLIHYSYGVNSTEKGDLSSESTVSRIRTEHFPLTLESARPSHTSQYLCASSDLDRTQAFFGQGTRLTVV.

This clone came up a few times. V and J are TRBV13 and TRBJ2-2; unclear D gene. V was pared by 2 bases and J by 7 bases, with 5 bases between. CDR1 and CDR2 from the germline V gene are PRHDT and FYEKMQ (reference sequence). The CDR3 is 12 amino acids. DNA of the CDR3: TGTGCCAGCAGCTTACGGGTCGGGGAGCTGTTTTTT. Its translation: CASSLRVGELFF.

The V gene is TRBV7-2, the J gene TRBJ2-3; possibly TRBD2 for D (6 bases). Germline V lookup: CDR1 SGHTA, CDR2 FQGNSA. The CDR3 is 17 amino acids. The ends were cut back, 4 bases at V and 4 bases at J, with 21 bases in the middle. CDR3 loop: CASSYRKTRGGPDTQYF. CDR3 coding DNA: TGTGCCAGCAGCTACAGGAAGACTAGAGGCGGGCCAGATACGCAGTATTTT.